This T cell receptor beta chain comes out of a study of blood T cells in healthy people across ages. Looked up from germline, CDR1 is MNHEY and CDR2 is SVGAGI. J lost 5 bases, V lost 7 bases, and 9 bases had no gene match. CDR3 length: 14 amino acids. For the second PCR, which ran for 7 to 11 cycles, a sample-barcoded 5' primer and a J-beta primer mix were used. TCRdb re-called the 5' RACE reads through MiXCR, storing one row per CDR3 protein. The table records some 1 million distinct CDR3 sequences, 45% of them present only once. This TCR derives from a woman aged 55-69 years in good health. Sequenced input: blood. V usage is TRBV6-5 and J usage is TRBJ2-5; 8 nucleotides match TRBD1. CDR3 residues: CASKGTGGRETQYF. The CDR3 DNA is TGTGCCAGCAAAGGGACAGGTGGCCGCGAGACCCAGTACTTC.